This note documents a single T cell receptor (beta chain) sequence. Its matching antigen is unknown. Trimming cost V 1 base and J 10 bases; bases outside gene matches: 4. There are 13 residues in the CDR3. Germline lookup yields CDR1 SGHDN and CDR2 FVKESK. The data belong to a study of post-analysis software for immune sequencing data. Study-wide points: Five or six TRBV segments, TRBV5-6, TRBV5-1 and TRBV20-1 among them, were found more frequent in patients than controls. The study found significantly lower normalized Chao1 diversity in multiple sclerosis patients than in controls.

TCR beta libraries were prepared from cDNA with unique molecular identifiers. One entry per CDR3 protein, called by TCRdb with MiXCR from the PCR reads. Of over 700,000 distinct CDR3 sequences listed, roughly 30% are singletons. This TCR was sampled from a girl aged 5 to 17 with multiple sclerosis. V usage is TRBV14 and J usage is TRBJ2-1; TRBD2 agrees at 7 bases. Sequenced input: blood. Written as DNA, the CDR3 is TGTGCCAGCAGCCAAGCTGAGCGGGGCGAGCAGTTCTTC. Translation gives CASSQAERGEQFF.